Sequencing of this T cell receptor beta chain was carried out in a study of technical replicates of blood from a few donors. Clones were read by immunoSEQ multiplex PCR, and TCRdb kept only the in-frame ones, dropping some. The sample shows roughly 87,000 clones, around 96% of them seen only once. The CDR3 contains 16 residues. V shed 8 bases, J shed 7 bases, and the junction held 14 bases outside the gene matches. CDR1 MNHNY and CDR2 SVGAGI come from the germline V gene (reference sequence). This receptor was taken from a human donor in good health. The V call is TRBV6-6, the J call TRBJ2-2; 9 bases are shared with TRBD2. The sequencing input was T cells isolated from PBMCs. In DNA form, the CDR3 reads TGTGCCAGCTCTCCACCGGCGGGAGGGCCGATCGGGGAGCTGTTTTTT. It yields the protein CASSPPAGGPIGELFF.